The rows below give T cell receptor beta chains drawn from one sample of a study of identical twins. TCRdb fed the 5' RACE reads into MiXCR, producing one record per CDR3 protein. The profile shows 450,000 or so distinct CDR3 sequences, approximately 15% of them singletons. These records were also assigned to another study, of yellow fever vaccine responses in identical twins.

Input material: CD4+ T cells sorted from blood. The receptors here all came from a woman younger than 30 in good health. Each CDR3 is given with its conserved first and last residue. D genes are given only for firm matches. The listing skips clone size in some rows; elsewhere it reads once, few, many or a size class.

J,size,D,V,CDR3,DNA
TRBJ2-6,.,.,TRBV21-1,CASTPSQGGSGANVLTF,TGTGCCAGCACCCCATCCCAGGGGGGATCTGGGGCCAACGTCCTGACTTTC
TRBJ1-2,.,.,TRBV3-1,CASSRENAGYTF,TGTGCCAGCAGCAGGGAAAATGCGGGCTACACCTTC
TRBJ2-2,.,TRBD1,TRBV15,CATSRDLQGAAGELFF,TGTGCCACCAGCAGAGATCTGCAGGGGGCAGCCGGGGAGCTGTTTTTT
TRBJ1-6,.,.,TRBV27,CASTPGSYNSPLHF,TGTGCCAGCACCCCGGGATCCTATAATTCACCCCTCCACTTT
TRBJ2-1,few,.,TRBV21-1,CASTAGTQSSYNEQFF,TGTGCCAGCACCGCTGGGACGCAGAGCTCCTACAATGAGCAGTTCTTC
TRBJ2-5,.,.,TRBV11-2,CASSLVNNQETQYF,TGTGCCAGCAGCTTAGTTAACAACCAAGAGACCCAGTACTTC
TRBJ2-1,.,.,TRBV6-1,CASALGDLNYNEQFF,TGTGCCAGCGCTCTGGGGGACTTAAACTACAATGAGCAGTTCTTC
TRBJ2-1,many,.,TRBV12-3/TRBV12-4,CASSFPGEGAIKFF,TGTGCCAGCAGTTTTCCTGGTGAGGGAGCGATAAAGTTCTTC
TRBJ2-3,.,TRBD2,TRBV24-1,CATSDLKLAGGPADTQYF,TGTGCCACCAGTGATTTGAAACTAGCGGGAGGGCCGGCAGATACGCAGTATTTT
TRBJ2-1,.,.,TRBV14,CASSQGRLGSLYNEQFF,TGTGCCAGCAGCCAAGGGAGGTTGGGGTCACTCTACAATGAGCAGTTCTTC
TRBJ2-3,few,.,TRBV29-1,CSLGGGSLADTQYF,TGCAGCCTTGGTGGGGGTAGTCTCGCAGATACGCAGTATTTT
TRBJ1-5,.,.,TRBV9,CASSVDGYSNQPQHF,TGTGCCAGCAGCGTCGACGGCTATAGCAATCAGCCCCAGCATTTT
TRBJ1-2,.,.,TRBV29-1,CSVGFREDYGYTF,TGCAGCGTTGGTTTCAGGGAAGACTATGGCTACACCTTC
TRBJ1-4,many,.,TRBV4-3,CASSQDRSYGNEKLFF,TGCGCCAGCAGCCAAGATAGATCCTATGGTAATGAAAAACTGTTTTTT
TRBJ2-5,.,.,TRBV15,CATSRSDGRGETQYF,TGTGCCACCAGCAGATCGGACGGCCGGGGAGAGACCCAGTACTTC
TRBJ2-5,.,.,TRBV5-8,CASRRQTQYF,TGTGCCAGCAGGAGACAGACCCAGTACTTC
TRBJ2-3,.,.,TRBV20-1,CSGLDGGRFRDTQYF,TGCAGTGGTCTTGACGGGGGGCGCTTTCGAGATACGCAGTATTTT
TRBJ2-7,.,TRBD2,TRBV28,CASSLSPGSGRYEQYF,TGTGCCAGCAGTTTATCCCCGGGTAGCGGGAGATACGAGCAGTACTTC
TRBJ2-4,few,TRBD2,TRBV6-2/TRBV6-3,CASSFRLAGDSSKNIQYF,TGTGCCAGCAGTTTCCGACTAGCGGGAGACTCTTCCAAAAACATTCAGTACTTC
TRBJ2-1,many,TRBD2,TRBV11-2,CASSSPSGRAYNEQFF,TGTGCCAGCAGCTCCCCTAGCGGGAGGGCCTACAATGAGCAGTTCTTC